The entry that follows covers one TCR beta chain sequence. This entry is derived from a study of Ad26.COV2.S vaccination and SARS-CoV-2 variants. Across the whole study: Once or twice, 56 days apart, Ad26.COV2.S was delivered intramuscularly.

The treatment was: about 20 received Ad26.COV2.S at low or high dose, single or two shots; about 5 received placebo; per-sample allocation not given. Samples were taken on day 63 after the first vaccine or placebo injection. The germline V and J ends were trimmed by 8 bases and 3 bases, with 14 bases remaining between them. CDR3 length equals 13 residues. Germline V lookup: CDR1 MNHGY, CDR2 SVAAGI. Data came from immunoSEQ multiplex PCR; TCRdb stores just in-frame clones and leaves some out. The repertoire holds about 350,000 clones, with around 89% as singletons. The V and J genes are TRBV6-9 and TRBJ2-7; D is undetermined. The source of this sequence is a person aged 18-60 years who received the Ad26.COV2.S COVID-19 vaccine or a placebo. Specimen: peripheral blood, collected in a trial of Ad26.COV2.S vaccine versus placebo. CDR3 in amino acids: CASYSAYLYEQYF. The CDR3 DNA reads TGTGCCAGCTATTCAGCCTACCTCTACGAGCAGTACTTC.